This entry lists 10 T cell receptor beta chains sequenced from one sample in a study of cytomegalovirus exposure and HLA in healthy donors. The PCR contained 60 Vbeta and 13 Jbeta primers. Repertoires were generated with immunoSEQ multiplex PCR, while TCRdb's copy carries only in-frame clones and drops some. The table has some 180,000 clones, roughly 84% seen once; the top ten hold over 2.5%. Sequencing was performed on PBMCs. The receptor source for this set is a man in his thirties or forties in good health and CMV-seropositive.

The chain has TRBV5-4 and TRBJ2-2, with a weak D call TRBD2 (6 bases). CDR3 length: 18 residues. Germline V gene data show CDR1 as SGHNT and CDR2 as YYREEE (reference sequence). Trimming stripped 2 bases from V and 0 bases from J, with 17 bases between. The CDR3 nucleotides are TGTGCCAGCAGCTTACCGTTCGGGAGAGATTCGAACACCGGGGAGCTGTTTTTT. Its protein is CASSLPFGRDSNTGELFF.

This clone was recorded only once. The J gene is TRBJ2-1, the V gene TRBV10-3; a possible D gene is TRBD2 (5 bases). Between the trimmed V and J ends, which lost 0 bases and 4 bases, there was a span of 13 bases. The CDR3 loop spans 16 amino acids. Germline CDR1 reads ENHRY; CDR2 reads SYGVKD. The CDR3 region is CAISESGGFPYNEQFF. The CDR3 DNA follows: TGTGCCATCAGTGAGTCTGGAGGTTTCCCTTACAATGAGCAGTTCTTC.

V gene TRBV5-4 combines with J gene TRBJ2-4; unclear D gene. Per germline, CDR1 SGHNT and CDR2 YYREEE (reference sequence). Trimming left V 0 bases short and J 15 bases short, with 13 bases between. The CDR3 is 12 residues long. The CDR3 sequence is CASSLANENLYF. The CDR3 coding sequence is TGTGCCAGCAGCTTGGCCAACGAGAATCTGTACTTC.

The rearrangement links TRBV2 to TRBJ1-1; 7 nucleotides align to TRBD1. Germline V CDR1 and CDR2: SNHLY, FYNNEI. V was clipped by 6 bases and J by 7 bases; unmatched bases: 8. The length of the CDR3 is 13 residues. In DNA form, the CDR3 reads TGTGCCAGCAGGTACAGGGGAGGTGATGAAGCTTTCTTT. Its translation: CASRYRGGDEAFF.

This sequence joins TRBV9 and TRBJ2-1, with D perhaps matching TRBD2 (6 bases). The V end was cut by 2 bases, the J end by 9 bases, with 6 bases between. This CDR3 contains 11 residues. Germline V gene lookup returns CDR1 SGDLS and CDR2 YYNGEE. The CDR3 reads CASSVGGEQFF. CDR3 DNA: TGTGCCAGCAGCGTCGGGGGTGAGCAGTTCTTC.

The J gene is TRBJ2-1, the V gene TRBV5-4, with D possibly matching TRBD1 (5 bases). CDR1 SGHNT and CDR2 YYREEE come from the germline V gene (reference sequence). V shed 3 bases and J shed 10 bases, with 20 bases lying between them. The CDR3 is 15 residues long. This chain's CDR3 is CASSWGGGAGQEQFF. CDR3 nucleotides: TGTGCCAGCAGCTGGGGCGGCGGAGCAGGGCAGGAGCAGTTCTTC.

The CDR3, as DNA: TGTGCCAGTAGTATAGATCCGGGACTACTATCTAGCACAGATACGCAGTATTTT. Translation gives CASSIDPGLLSSTDTQYF. The chain uses TRBV19 and TRBJ2-3; 7 nucleotides line up with TRBD2. V lost 0 bases, J lost 0 bases, and 9 bases stayed unmatched. The V gene's germline CDR1 is LNHDA and CDR2 SQIVND (reference sequence). This CDR3 region has 18 residues.

The J gene is TRBJ2-7, the V gene TRBV7-2, with D maybe TRBD1 (6 bases). This CDR3 has 16 amino acids. In germline, CDR1 is SGHTA, CDR2 FQGNSA. The V end was cut by 1 base, the J end by 1 base, with 14 bases between. The CDR3, as DNA: TGTGCCAGCAGCTTAGTATCGGTAGGGGGTTCCTACGAGCAGTACTTC. Its protein is CASSLVSVGGSYEQYF.

In the case of this clone: The same CDR3 is also encoded by other DNA sequences in this sample. The chain links TRBV9 to TRBJ2-1, with 7 positions matching TRBD2. The CDR3 length is 15 residues. Germline assignment: CDR1 SGDLS and CDR2 YYNGEE. J gave up 0 bases and V 0 bases, and 0 bases lay outside the gene matches. The CDR3 region is CASSVAGGSYNEQFF. The CDR3 DNA follows: TGTGCCAGCAGCGTAGCGGGAGGCTCCTACAATGAGCAGTTCTTC.

The genes are TRBV2 and TRBJ1-5; the D gene is possibly TRBD1 (6 bases). V lost 5 bases to trimming and J lost 7 bases, with 15 bases between them. The CDR3 contains 14 residues. The germline CDR1 and CDR2 sequences are SNHLY and FYNNEI. In nucleotides, the CDR3 is TGTGCCAGCAGTTCACAGGGAGTTAAACAGCCCCAGCATTTT. Amino acid sequence: CASSSQGVKQPQHF.